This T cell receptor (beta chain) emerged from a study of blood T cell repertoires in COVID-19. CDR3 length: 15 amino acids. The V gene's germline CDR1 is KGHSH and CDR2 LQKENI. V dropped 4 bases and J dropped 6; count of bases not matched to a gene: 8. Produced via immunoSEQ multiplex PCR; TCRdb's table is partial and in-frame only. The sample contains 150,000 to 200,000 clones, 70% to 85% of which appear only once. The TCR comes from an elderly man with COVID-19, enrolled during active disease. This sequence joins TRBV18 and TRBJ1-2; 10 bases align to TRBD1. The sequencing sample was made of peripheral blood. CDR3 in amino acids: CASSQDRGRTDGYTF. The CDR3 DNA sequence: TGTGCCAGCTCACAAGACAGGGGGCGGACTGATGGCTACACCTTC.